This is a list of T cell receptor beta chains from one sample in a study of T cells in Graves' hyperthyroidism and ophthalmopathy. Each CDR3 protein gets one entry after TCRdb re-called the multiplex PCR reads with MiXCR. The data hold roughly 700,000 distinct CDR3 sequences, with about 35% observed a single time. Sequencing was carried out using blood. All receptors come from a woman aged 40 to 55 with Graves' hyperthyroidism. CDR3s include the opening cysteine and the closing phenylalanine or tryptophan. The order of the fields is D gene, J gene, V gene, clone size, CDR3 length, CDR3 protein, CDR3 DNA. D genes are given only for firm matches. Clone size is not always given. Where it is, it says once, few, many or a class for expanded clones.

>TRBD2|TRBJ2-7|TRBV5-1|few|16
CASSLGTSGRIYEQYF
TGCGCCAGCAGCTTGGGAACTAGCGGGAGGATCTACGAGCAGTACTTC
>TRBD1|TRBJ1-2|TRBV7-9|-|15
CASSSRTGWTYGYTF
TGTGCCAGCAGCTCTCGGACAGGGTGGACCTATGGCTACACCTTC
>TRBD1|TRBJ2-7|TRBV9|-|15
CASSGSWTGAIEQYF
TGCGCCAGCAGCGGATCCTGGACAGGAGCGATCGAGCAGTACTTC
>-|TRBJ1-2|TRBV19|-|13
CASSDKPSYGYTF
TGTGCCAGTTCCGACAAGCCCTCCTATGGCTACACCTTC
>TRBD1|TRBJ2-7|TRBV6-5|-|13
CASGPGQGREQYF
TGTGCCAGCGGACCGGGACAGGGGCGAGAGCAGTACTTC
>-|TRBJ2-1|TRBV12-3/TRBV12-4|-|11
CASSPLEEQFF
TGTGCCAGCAGTCCCCTAGAAGAGCAGTTCTTC
>-|TRBJ2-7|TRBV20-1|many|12
CSASLRQSEQYF
TGCAGTGCTAGTTTGCGGCAGAGCGAGCAGTACTTC
>-|TRBJ1-2|TRBV19|-|13
CASRYTTRGGYTF
TGTGCCAGTAGGTACACTACAAGGGGCGGCTACACCTTC
>-|TRBJ1-4|TRBV7-2|many|14
CASSSNPGPEKLFF
TGTGCCAGCAGCTCCAACCCGGGGCCCGAAAAACTGTTTTTT
>-|TRBJ2-7|TRBV28|few|13
CASSLYKFYEQYF
TGTGCCAGCAGTTTATACAAGTTCTACGAGCAGTACTTC
>TRBD1|TRBJ1-6|TRBV7-9|-|16
CASSLGQGIESSPLHF
TGTGCCAGCAGCTTGGGACAGGGGATCGAAAGTTCACCCCTCCACTTT
>TRBD1|TRBJ1-2|TRBV7-2|once|17
CASSQDKQGAFVYGYTF
TGTGCCAGCAGCCAAGATAAGCAGGGGGCCTTCGTCTATGGCTACACCTTC
>-|TRBJ2-7|TRBV5-1|many|13
CASSAGQIYEQYF
TGCGCCAGCAGCGCCGGACAAATCTACGAGCAGTACTTC
>TRBD1|TRBJ1-6|TRBV12-3/TRBV12-4|many|14
CASRGQGADSPLHF
TGTGCCAGCAGGGGACAGGGGGCTGATTCACCCCTCCACTTT
>-|TRBJ1-4|TRBV6-5|-|17
CASSYSIIPGTNEKLFF
TGTGCCAGCAGTTACTCGATCATTCCGGGAACTAATGAAAAACTGTTTTTT
>-|TRBJ1-1|TRBV29-1|many|12
CSVPLGGTEAFF
TGCAGCGTTCCCCTGGGGGGCACTGAAGCTTTCTTT
>TRBD1|TRBJ2-7|TRBV7-2|-|15
CASSLGQGAAYEQYF
TGTGCCAGCAGCCTGGGGCAGGGGGCCGCCTACGAGCAGTACTTC
>-|TRBJ2-7|TRBV10-3|-|15
CAISKILTDSYEQYF
TGTGCCATCAGTAAAATCTTGACGGACTCCTACGAGCAGTACTTC
>-|TRBJ1-4|TRBV2|-|14
CASSESVTNERLFF
TGTGCCAGCAGTGAGAGCGTCACTAATGAAAGACTGTTTTTT
>-|TRBJ2-2|TRBV10-2|few|14
CASNHREGTGELFF
TGCGCCAGCAATCACAGGGAGGGCACCGGGGAGCTGTTTTTT
>-|TRBJ1-5|TRBV4-3|few|15
CASSQDAESNQPQHF
TGCGCCAGCAGCCAAGATGCCGAAAGCAATCAGCCCCAGCATTTT
>-|TRBJ1-1|TRBV6-4|-|14
CATLRRAMNTEAFF
TGTGCCACTCTGAGGAGAGCCATGAACACTGAAGCTTTCTTT
>-|TRBJ1-3|TRBV6-5|-|13
CASKTPSGNTIYF
TGTGCCAGTAAGACCCCCTCTGGAAACACCATATATTTT